This T cell receptor beta chain was identified in a study of T cell changes during pregnancy in multiple sclerosis (dated by TCRdb to between 2018 and 2020). With respect to the entire study: The study examined how the T cell repertoire changed over the course of pregnancy in women with multiple sclerosis.

The CDR3 goes from the cysteine to the phenylalanine over 16 residues. Left in the record is the CDR3 DNA by itself, 48 bases read in frame from the first base. The germline V gene encodes CDR1 SGDLS and CDR2 YYNGEE. V loses 3 bases at its end and J loses 6 bases; junction bases beyond the gene matches: 14. The library was prepared using the immunoSEQ multiplex PCR assay. As stored in TCRdb, this immuneACCESS dataset retains in-frame rearrangements with V and J assigned. A fraction of the clones does not appear; measured against another copy, unresolved V genes explain less than half of the discrepancy, and the remainder lacks a known reason. For this sample the table gives tens of thousands of clones, of which about 89% were detected only once. Of the sample, roughly 2.5% falls within the top ten clones. For this clone: No antigen is known for it. No qualities accompany the bases; no much larger clone lies one base away.

The sequence came from a female donor with multiple sclerosis, enrolled in a pregnancy study. The chain is assembled from TRBV9 and TRBJ1-2; 7 central bases correspond to TRBD1. The sequencing here drew on peripheral blood, taken in the first trimester of pregnancy. The sequenced DNA is TGTGCCAGCAGCGACCGGACAGGCCATCCCGGAAATGGCTACACCTTC. Its amino acids are CASSDRTGHPGNGYTF.